The rows below give T cell receptor beta chains drawn from one sample of a study of T cell responses to AZD1222 COVID-19 vaccine. Data came from immunoSEQ multiplex PCR; TCRdb stores just in-frame clones and leaves some out. The table shows approximately 160,000 clones, with 90% to 95% occurring only once. The source material was peripheral blood, sampled on day 0 of AZD1222 vaccination. The receptors were gathered from an adult in good health. Each CDR3 is given with its conserved first and last residue. The D gene is left open where the match is weak. The size entry is marked missing in some rows and otherwise reads once, few, many or a size class.

>.|TRBJ2-3|.|TRBV28
CASSRPSSTSGDTQYF
TGTGCCAGCAGCCGTCCGTCTAGCACTTCCGGAGATACGCAGTATTTT
>.|TRBJ2-3|.|TRBV7-9
CASSNGPDTQYF
TGTGCCAGCAGCAATGGGCCGGATACGCAGTATTTT
>.|TRBJ2-5|.|TRBV28
CASSPVVKETQYF
TGTGCCAGCAGCCCCGTTGTGAAAGAGACCCAGTACTTC
>.|TRBJ2-5|.|TRBV9
CASSPRGRREYQETQYF
TGTGCCAGCAGCCCTCGAGGTAGGAGAGAGTACCAAGAGACCCAGTACTTC
>.|TRBJ1-3|.|TRBV2
CASRGWGIGNTIYF
TGTGCCAGCAGGGGGTGGGGAATTGGAAACACCATATATTTT
>.|TRBJ2-7|TRBD2|TRBV11-3
CASSLRGSSGFYEQYF
TGTGCCAGCAGCTTACGGGGGTCTAGCGGCTTCTACGAGCAGTACTTC
>.|TRBJ2-3|.|TRBV12-3/TRBV12-4
CASSLEATDTQYF
TGTGCCAGCAGTTTGGAAGCCACAGATACGCAGTATTTT
>.|TRBJ1-6|.|TRBV11-3
CASSLEEGQPLHF
TGTGCCAGCAGCTTAGAAGAGGGCCAACCCCTCCACTTT
>.|TRBJ1-6|.|TRBV6-5
CASSYSINSPLHF
TGTGCCAGCAGTTACTCGATTAATTCACCCCTCCACTTT
>.|TRBJ1-1|.|TRBV24-1
CATSESGTAGENTEAFF
TGTGCCACCAGTGAGTCCGGGACGGCCGGGGAAAACACTGAAGCTTTCTTT
>.|TRBJ1-5|.|TRBV10-2
CASSDAPRRTPQHF
TGCGCCAGCAGTGACGCCCCCAGGAGGACACCCCAGCATTTT
>.|TRBJ2-1|.|TRBV13
CASSLGRSSYNEQFF
TGTGCCAGCAGCTTAGGCCGGAGCTCCTACAATGAGCAGTTCTTC
>.|TRBJ1-2|TRBD1|TRBV18
CASSSGTGDYGYTF
TGTGCCAGCTCATCCGGGACAGGGGATTATGGCTACACCTTC
>.|TRBJ1-2|.|TRBV12-3/TRBV12-4
CASSATGFGYTF
TGTGCCAGCAGTGCTACAGGGTTTGGCTACACCTTC
>.|TRBJ1-3|.|TRBV21-1
CASGQGQGNTIYF
TGTGCCAGCGGGCAGGGGCAAGGAAACACCATATATTTT
>.|TRBJ1-5|.|TRBV27
CASSLVKGNQPQHF
TGTGCCAGCAGCTTAGTGAAGGGCAATCAGCCCCAGCATTTT
>.|TRBJ1-5|.|TRBV19
CASTAGPGFFQPQHF
TGTGCCAGTACGGCCGGGCCAGGCTTTTTTCAGCCCCAGCATTTT
>.|TRBJ2-3|TRBD2|TRBV9
CASSEPSGGGASDTQYF
TGTGCCAGCAGCGAGCCATCAGGCGGGGGGGCGAGTGATACGCAGTATTTT
>once|TRBJ1-1|.|TRBV30
CAWGGLSNTEAFF
TGTGCCTGGGGGGGACTTTCGAACACTGAAGCTTTCTTT
>.|TRBJ1-1|.|TRBV19
CASSKGQPGMNTEAFF
TGTGCCAGTAGTAAGGGCCAGCCCGGAATGAACACTGAAGCTTTCTTT
>.|TRBJ1-5|TRBD1|TRBV6-5
CASWTGDSNQPQHF
TGTGCCAGTTGGACAGGGGATAGCAATCAGCCCCAGCATTTT
>.|TRBJ2-1|TRBD1|TRBV7-3
CASSRDRVNEQFF
TGTGCCAGCAGCCGGGACAGGGTCAATGAGCAGTTCTTC
>.|TRBJ1-5|TRBD1|TRBV10-3
CAISETGQGNQPQHF
TGTGCCATCAGTGAAACGGGACAGGGCAATCAGCCCCAGCATTTT
>.|TRBJ1-4|.|TRBV30
CAWSVSLGVGGEKLFF
TGTGCCTGGAGTGTTTCGTTAGGTGTTGGAGGTGAAAAACTGTTTTTT
>once|TRBJ2-2|.|TRBV6-6
CASGGRRQNTGELFF
TGTGCCAGCGGGGGGAGGAGGCAGAACACCGGGGAGCTGTTTTTT
>.|TRBJ2-4|.|TRBV4-1
CASSQATRPPGAPPAKNIQYF
TGCGCCAGCAGCCAAGCCACCCGGCCCCCAGGGGCACCCCCTGCCAAAAACATTCAGTACTTC
>.|TRBJ2-1|.|TRBV30
CAWSVGQGYEQFF
TGTGCCTGGAGCGTAGGCCAGGGCTATGAGCAGTTCTTC
>.|TRBJ2-3|.|TRBV4-1
CASSQQGTDTQYF
TGCGCCAGCAGCCAACAGGGGACAGATACGCAGTATTTT
>.|TRBJ1-1|.|TRBV11-3
CASSLERGSTEAFF
TGTGCCAGCAGCTTAGAGCGAGGTTCGACTGAAGCTTTCTTT
>.|TRBJ1-2|TRBD1|TRBV7-2
CATYRNGQGGSGYTF
TGTGCCACTTATCGCAACGGACAGGGCGGTTCTGGCTACACCTTC
>.|TRBJ2-1|.|TRBV3-1/TRBV3-2
CASSQEVGNEQFF
TGTGCCAGCAGCCAAGAAGTCGGGAATGAGCAGTTCTTC
>.|TRBJ1-3|TRBD1|TRBV11-2
CASSFRGTGTGGNTIYF
TGTGCCAGCAGCTTCCGCGGGACAGGGACGGGGGGAAACACCATATATTTT
>.|TRBJ2-7|.|TRBV4-1
CASSHQIQGFEQYF
TGCGCCAGCAGCCACCAAATTCAGGGGTTCGAGCAGTACTTC